This TCR beta chain was captured by sequencing in a study of shared clonotypes between healthy human individuals. Study-wide results and caveats: Non-shared clonotypes were found to have lower generation probabilities than the clonotypes that were shared by all four of the sorted-subset donors.

Germline V gene sequence: CDR1 MDHEN, CDR2 SYDVKM. V was pared by 3 bases and J by 4 bases, with 4 bases of the junction left unmatched. CDR3 length: 14 amino acids. Naive CD8 isolation took CD45RO-negative cells positively selected for CCR7 and excluded terminally differentiated effector memory CD45RA+ cells. Donors, without exception, were Caucasian adults residing in Nashville, Tennessee. DNA at 150 to 200 ng, tens of thousands of T cell genomes, went into sorted-subset replicate PCRs. The protocol was immunoSEQ multiplex PCR, while the TCRdb copy is restricted to in-frame clones and leaves out a portion. Of 2 million or so clones in the sample, approximately 94% were seen once. This clone was seen a single time. Antigen unknown.

This TCR was sampled from a man aged 18-30 years in good health. Sequenced sample: naive CD8+ T cells sorted from blood. The V gene is TRBV28, the J gene TRBJ1-1; 8 nucleotides agree with TRBD1. The CDR3 region is CASSFPGGTTEAFF. In DNA, the CDR3 is TGTGCCAGCAGTTTCCCAGGGGGCACCACTGAAGCTTTCTTT.